This T cell receptor (beta chain) was sequenced during a study of T cells in tuberculosis. Turning to the study itself: T cells were selected with CD1B tetramers loaded with glucose monomycolate.

The CDR3 has 14 residues. CDR1 and CDR2 from the germline V gene are SQVTM and ANQGSEA. J lost 8 bases, V lost 5 bases, and 8 bases had no gene match. Method: immunoSEQ multiplex PCR; TCRdb's copy keeps in-frame clones and lacks some. This repertoire shows just under 45,000 clones, approximately 94% found once; its top ten account for 1.9%. The sequence was collected from a donor aged 10 to 29 with latent tuberculosis or without tuberculosis infection. Some clones in this sample may be carry-over from other donors' samples. The chain is built from TRBV29-1 and TRBJ2-1; 11 bases fit TRBD1. Sequenced: PBMCs. CDR3 DNA: TGCAGCGTTTTGGACAGGGGGCTCTCGTATGAGCAGTTCTTC. It yields the protein CSVLDRGLSYEQFF.